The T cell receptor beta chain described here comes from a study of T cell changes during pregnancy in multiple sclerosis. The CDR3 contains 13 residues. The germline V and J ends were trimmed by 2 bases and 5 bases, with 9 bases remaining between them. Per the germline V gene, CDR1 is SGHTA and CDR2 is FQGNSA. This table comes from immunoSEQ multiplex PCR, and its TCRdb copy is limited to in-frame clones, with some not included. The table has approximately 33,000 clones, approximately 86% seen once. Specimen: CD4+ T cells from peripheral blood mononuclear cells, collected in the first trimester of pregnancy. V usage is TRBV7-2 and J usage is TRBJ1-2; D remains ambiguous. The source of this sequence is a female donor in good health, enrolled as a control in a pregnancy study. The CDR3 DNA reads TGTGCCAGCAGCTTAAGCGGGTTATATGGCTACACCTTC. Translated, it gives CASSLSGLYGYTF. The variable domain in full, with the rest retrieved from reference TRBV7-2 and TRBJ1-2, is GAGVSQSPSNKVTEKGKDVELRCDPISGHTALYWYRQSLGQGLEFLIYFQGNSAPDKSGLPSDRFSAERTGGSVSTLTIQRTQQEDSAVYLCASSLSGLYGYTFGSGTRLTVV.